One and the same sample provided the 23 T cell receptor beta chains below, sequenced in a study of shared clonotypes between healthy human individuals. Produced via immunoSEQ multiplex PCR; TCRdb's table is partial and in-frame only. The sample consists of about 1 million clones, about 76% of them appearing once. The sample taken for sequencing was memory CD4+ T cells sorted from blood. The subset: CD45RA-negative fraction. The origin of the receptors is a man aged 18 to 29 in good health.

This clone was seen a single time. The rearrangement links TRBV19 to TRBJ2-7; 12 nucleotides align to TRBD1. V trimming: 1 base; J trimming: 2 bases; junction bases outside the gene matches: 3. Germline V CDR1 and CDR2: LNHDA, SQIVND (reference sequence). The CDR3 has 16 amino acids. In nucleotides, the CDR3 is TGTGCCAGTAGTATAGGCGGGACAGGGGGCGCCTACGAGCAGTACTTC. This codes for CASSIGGTGGAYEQYF.

On this clone itself: The sample contains more than one DNA sequence encoding this CDR3. The V and J genes are TRBV5-1 and TRBJ1-2, with a weak D call TRBD1 (5 bases). CDR3 length: 13 amino acids. From germline, CDR1 is SGHRS and CDR2 YFSETQ. V lost 4 bases and J 7 bases, leaving 14 bases between the germline ends. CDR3 protein: CASSLGGSGGYTF. CDR3 in DNA: TGCGCCAGCAGCCTGGGGGGGAGCGGTGGCTACACCTTC. The whole variable domain, remainder taken from reference TRBV5-1 and TRBJ1-2, is KAGVTQTPRYLIKTRGQQVTLSCSPISGHRSVSWYQQTPGQGLQFLFEYFSETQRNKGNFPGRFSGRQFSNSRSEMNVSTLELGDSALYLCASSLGGSGGYTFGSGTRLTVV.

This clone has a single count. The chain joins TRBV5-6 to TRBJ2-1, with D hard to call. In germline, CDR1 is SGHDT, CDR2 YYEEEE. V lost 4 bases and J lost 6, with 20 bases in between. This CDR3 is built from 16 residues. This CDR3 is CASSGQGIRQINEQFF. Here the CDR3 DNA reads TGTGCCAGCAGCGGGCAAGGGATCAGGCAGATCAATGAGCAGTTCTTC.

The chain uses TRBV18 and TRBJ2-7, with D maybe TRBD2 (5 bases). V gave up 6 bases and J gave up 3 bases, with 15 bases separating them. CDR1 and CDR2 from the germline V gene are KGHSH and LQKENI. The CDR3 extends over 14 amino acids. CDR3 region: CASSPENRDYEQYF. For the CDR3, the DNA is TGTGCCAGCTCCCCAGAGAATCGGGACTACGAGCAGTACTTC.

The chain has TRBV28 and TRBJ2-7; no clear D. The CDR3 extends over 15 amino acids. Trimming took 3 bases from V and 0 from J, leaving 12 bases between them. Germline CDR1 and CDR2: MDHEN and SYDVKM. CDR3 region: CASSFSSKGSYEQYF. In nucleotides, the CDR3 is TGTGCCAGCAGTTTTTCTTCGAAAGGCTCCTACGAGCAGTACTTC.

The chain is built from TRBV6-1 and TRBJ1-2, with 9 bases fitting TRBD1. V trimming: 6 bases; J trimming: 4 bases; junction bases outside the gene matches: 12. CDR3 length equals 16 residues. Germline CDR1 and CDR2: MNHNS and SASEGT. In DNA, the CDR3 is TGTGCCAGCAGAGAAACAGGGGGCGCCTCCCCCTATGGCTACACCTTC. Translation gives CASRETGGASPYGYTF.

Only one count was recorded for this clone. This sequence joins TRBV10-3 and TRBJ1-5, with 8 bases matching TRBD1. This CDR3 is built from 14 residues. V shed 5 bases, J shed 3 bases, and the junction held 3 bases outside the gene matches. Per germline, CDR1 ENHRY and CDR2 SYGVKD. The chain's CDR3 is CAISTQGVNQPQHF. CDR3 DNA sequence: TGTGCCATCAGTACACAGGGGGTCAATCAGCCCCAGCATTTT.

The chain couples TRBV5-6 to TRBJ2-2; 10 nucleotides line up with TRBD1. This CDR3 region has 15 residues. Germline V gives CDR1 SGHDT, CDR2 YYEEEE. The V segment lost 5 bases and the J segment 4 bases; nucleotides outside the gene matches: 5. CDR3 in amino acids: CASRRRDRGTGELFF. The CDR3 nucleotides read TGTGCCAGCAGACGCCGGGACAGGGGCACCGGGGAGCTGTTTTTT.

This sequence joins TRBV5-6 and TRBJ1-6, with 9 bases that match TRBD1. V shed 3 bases and J 10 bases; nucleotides not matched to a gene: 8. This CDR3 is built from 15 residues. Germline CDR1 reads SGHDT; CDR2 reads YYEEEE. CDR3 sequence reads: CASSYWGTGLSPLHF. The CDR3 region has the DNA TGTGCCAGCAGCTACTGGGGGACAGGGCTCTCACCCCTCCACTTT. The full variable domain, its missing parts supplied by reference TRBV5-6 and TRBJ1-6, is DAGVTQSPTHLIKTRGQQVTLRCSPKSGHDTVSWYQQALGQGPQFIFQYYEEEERQRGNFPDRFSGHQFPNYSSELNVNALLLGDSALYLCASSYWGTGLSPLHFGNGTRLTVT.

This rearrangement joins TRBV7-2 to TRBJ2-3; no definite D call. The germline V gene encodes CDR1 SGHTA and CDR2 FQGNSA. The CDR3 sequence is 16 residues long. V lost 1 base and J 0 bases, leaving 11 bases between the germline ends. DNA of the CDR3: TGTGCCAGCAGCTTAGATCAGCATAGAAGCACAGATACGCAGTATTTT. It is translated as CASSLDQHRSTDTQYF.

Written as DNA, the CDR3 is TGTGCCAGCAGTGCCCTGGACAGGGTGGTGACACCCCTCCACTTT. It is translated as CASSALDRVVTPLHF. The chain recombines TRBV6-1 with TRBJ1-6, with 8 bases matching TRBD1. V was clipped by 4 bases and J by 11 bases; unmatched bases: 10. The CDR3 runs 15 residues. CDR1 MNHNS and CDR2 SASEGT come from the germline V gene.

The chain employs TRBV29-1 and TRBJ1-1, with unresolved D. Looked up from germline, CDR1 is SQVTM and CDR2 is ANQGSEA. V shed 6 bases and J shed 0 bases, with 11 bases lying between them. The CDR3 is made up of 13 amino acids. The CDR3 reads CSVLRVMNTEAFF. CDR3 nucleotides: TGCAGCGTGCTACGGGTTATGAACACTGAAGCTTTCTTT.

The chain carries TRBV19 and TRBJ2-2; tentatively, D is TRBD2 (6 bases). V was cut by 10 bases and J by 7 bases, with 13 bases left in between. The germline V gene has CDR1 LNHDA and CDR2 SQIVND (reference sequence). The CDR3 contains 12 residues. CDR3 in DNA: TGTGCCACCTCCCCGGGGGTCGGGGAGCTGTTTTTT. This encodes CATSPGVGELFF.

The chain carries TRBV7-9 and TRBJ1-1; the D is unclear. This CDR3 has 15 residues. Looked up from germline, CDR1 is SEHNR and CDR2 is FQNEAQ (reference sequence). Trimming cost V 0 bases and J 0 bases, with 8 bases left between them. DNA of the CDR3: TGTGCCAGCAGCTTAGCTCGGACGGTGAACACTGAAGCTTTCTTT. It translates to CASSLARTVNTEAFF.

The rearrangement links TRBV2 to TRBJ1-2; the match to TRBD1 covers 8 bases. Germline CDR1 is SNHLY and CDR2 is FYNNEI. This CDR3 has 16 residues. The junction had 17 bases not matched to a gene; V was cut back by 10 bases and J by 4 bases. DNA for the CDR3: TGTGCCATAGAGAAGGCAGGGGGCGATTACGTCTATGGCTACACCTTC. This sequence encodes CAIEKAGGDYVYGYTF.

The V gene is TRBV5-4, the J gene TRBJ1-6; maybe TRBD1 (5 bases). Looked up from germline, CDR1 is SGHNT and CDR2 is YYREEE (reference sequence). CDR3 length: 15 residues. Trimming removed 4 bases at V and 6 bases at J, with 14 bases between. CDR3 nucleotides: TGTGCCAGCAGCCTGTCTACAGGTAGTAATTCACCCCTCCACTTT. Encoded protein: CASSLSTGSNSPLHF.

The rearrangement joins TRBV9 to TRBJ2-3; perhaps D is TRBD1 or TRBD2 (6 bases each). This CDR3 is 15 amino acids long. Germline lookup yields CDR1 SGDLS and CDR2 YYNGEE. With 1 base removed from V and 0 bases from J, the gap between germline ends came to 9 bases. The CDR3 DNA reads as TGTGCCAGCAGCGTAACAGGGACTAGCACAGATACGCAGTATTTT. Translation gives CASSVTGTSTDTQYF.

This clone came up once. The rearrangement joins TRBV4-3 to TRBJ2-1; 11 nucleotides match TRBD2. Germline loops: CDR1 LGHNA, CDR2 YSLEER. J lost 2 bases, V lost 5 bases, and 2 bases had no gene match. The CDR3 length is 15 residues. The CDR3 sequence: CASSMGLAAYNEQFF. The CDR3 DNA sequence: TGCGCCAGCAGCATGGGACTAGCGGCCTACAATGAGCAGTTCTTC.

As concerns this clone: Other DNA sequences in this specimen translate into the identical CDR3. This rearrangement joins TRBV5-1 to TRBJ2-7; the D gene is possibly TRBD2 (6 bases). The CDR3 sequence is 14 residues long. Trimming shortened V by 0 bases and J by 2 bases, and 9 bases separated the two germline ends. Per germline, CDR1 SGHRS and CDR2 YFSETQ. The CDR3 bases are TGCGCCAGCAGCTTGGAGGGAGGACCCTACGAGCAGTACTTC. Translation gives CASSLEGGPYEQYF.

V gene TRBV10-3 combines with J gene TRBJ2-5, with TRBD2 identical over 13 bases. Trimming at V came to 4 bases and at J to 2 bases, leaving 4 bases not matched to a gene. The CDR3 extends over 16 amino acids. Per germline, CDR1 ENHRY and CDR2 SYGVKD. This chain's CDR3 is CAISALAGGPQETQYF. The CDR3 region has the DNA TGTGCCATCAGTGCACTAGCGGGGGGGCCTCAAGAGACCCAGTACTTC.

The rearrangement uses TRBV5-1 and TRBJ1-1; 9 bases agree with TRBD1. V lost 3 bases to trimming and J lost 5 bases; unmatched junction nucleotides: 5. CDR1 and CDR2 from the germline V gene are SGHRS and YFSETQ. This CDR3 comprises 14 residues. In DNA, the CDR3 is TGCGCCAGCAGCTCACAGGGGGCTTGGACTGAAGCTTTCTTT. This gives the protein CASSSQGAWTEAFF.

This clone appeared a few times. The chain recombines TRBV28 with TRBJ1-6, with D hard to call. Germline loops: CDR1 MDHEN, CDR2 SYDVKM. The length of the CDR3 is 14 residues. The V end was cut by 5 bases, the J end by 10 bases, with 15 bases between. The DNA for the CDR3 is TGTGCCAGCAGTACCTCAGTAGGCAGGTCACCCCTCCACTTT. This sequence encodes CASSTSVGRSPLHF.

The chain combines TRBV18 with TRBJ2-7; 9 nucleotides align to TRBD1. V was pared by 3 bases and J by 1 base, with 7 bases of the junction left unmatched. Germline-derived CDR1 and CDR2 are KGHSH and LQKENI. This CDR3 is 16 amino acids long. The CDR3: CASSPGTGKGSYEQYF. The CDR3 nucleotides read TGTGCCAGCTCACCCGGGACAGGGAAAGGATCCTACGAGCAGTACTTC. The full variable domain, completed using reference TRBV18 and TRBJ2-7, is NAGVMQNPRHLVRRRGQEARLRCSPMKGHSHVYWYRQLPEEGLKFMVYLQKENIIDESGMPKERFSAEFPKEGPSILRIQQVVRGDSAAYFCASSPGTGKGSYEQYFGPGTRLTVT.